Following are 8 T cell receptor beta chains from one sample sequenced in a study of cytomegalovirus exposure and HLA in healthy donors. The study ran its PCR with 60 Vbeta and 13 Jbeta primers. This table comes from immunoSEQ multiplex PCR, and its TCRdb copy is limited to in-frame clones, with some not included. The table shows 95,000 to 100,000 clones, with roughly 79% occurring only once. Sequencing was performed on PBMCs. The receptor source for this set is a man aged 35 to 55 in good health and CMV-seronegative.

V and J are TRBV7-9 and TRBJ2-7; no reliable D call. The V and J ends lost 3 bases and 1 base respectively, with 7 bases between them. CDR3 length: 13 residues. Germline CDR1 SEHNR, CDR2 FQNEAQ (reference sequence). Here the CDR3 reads CASSLALSYEQYF. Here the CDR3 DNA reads TGTGCCAGCAGCTTGGCTTTATCCTACGAGCAGTACTTC.

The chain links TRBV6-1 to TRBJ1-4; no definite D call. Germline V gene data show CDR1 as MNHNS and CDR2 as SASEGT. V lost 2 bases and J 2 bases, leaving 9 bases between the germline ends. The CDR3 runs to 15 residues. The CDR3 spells CASSEQAGTNEKLFF. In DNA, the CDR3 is TGTGCCAGCAGTGAACAGGCTGGGACTAATGAAAAACTGTTTTTT.

The CDR3 nucleotides read TGTGCCAGCAGCTTAGTAGTCCGTCCGCGGGGGGCCCCCAGCACAGATACGCAGTATTTT. Translating gives CASSLVVRPRGAPSTDTQYF. This chain connects TRBV11-3 to TRBJ2-3; TRBD2 matches at 8 bases. Trimming at V came to 1 base and at J to 0 bases, leaving 15 bases not matched to a gene. This CDR3 is 20 amino acids long. Germline V gives CDR1 SGHNT, CDR2 YENEEA.

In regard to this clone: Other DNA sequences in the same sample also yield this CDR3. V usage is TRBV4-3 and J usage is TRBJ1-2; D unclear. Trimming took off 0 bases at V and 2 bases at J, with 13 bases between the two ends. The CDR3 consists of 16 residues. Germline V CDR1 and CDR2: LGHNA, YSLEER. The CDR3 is CASSQDLGLLNYGYTF. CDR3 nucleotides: TGCGCCAGCAGCCAAGATCTAGGCCTCCTGAACTATGGCTACACCTTC.

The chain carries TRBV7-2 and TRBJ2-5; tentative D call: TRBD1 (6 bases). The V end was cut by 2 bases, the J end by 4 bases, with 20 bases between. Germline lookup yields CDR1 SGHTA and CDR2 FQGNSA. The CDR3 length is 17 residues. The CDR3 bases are TGTGCCAGCAGCTTAAGGCAGGGGACCCTCCAAGGAGAGACCCAGTACTTC. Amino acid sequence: CASSLRQGTLQGETQYF.

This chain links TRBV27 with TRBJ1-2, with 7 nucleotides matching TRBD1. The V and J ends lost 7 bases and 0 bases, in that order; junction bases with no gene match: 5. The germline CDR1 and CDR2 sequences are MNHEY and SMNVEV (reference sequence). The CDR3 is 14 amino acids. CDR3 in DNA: TGTGCCAGCAAGGGGGCCTTTACTAACTATGGCTACACCTTC. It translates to CASKGAFTNYGYTF.

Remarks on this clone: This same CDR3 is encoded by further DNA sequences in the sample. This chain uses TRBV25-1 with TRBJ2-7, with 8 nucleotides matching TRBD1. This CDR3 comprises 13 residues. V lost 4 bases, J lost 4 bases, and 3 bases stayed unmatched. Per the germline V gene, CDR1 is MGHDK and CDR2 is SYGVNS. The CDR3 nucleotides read TGTGCCAGCAGTGGACAGGGGCGGTACGAGCAGTACGTC. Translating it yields CASSGQGRYEQYV.

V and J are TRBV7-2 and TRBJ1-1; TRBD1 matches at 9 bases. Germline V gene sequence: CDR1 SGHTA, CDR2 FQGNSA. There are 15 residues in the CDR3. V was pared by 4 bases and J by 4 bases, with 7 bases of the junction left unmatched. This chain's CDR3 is CASSSEGQGGTEAFF. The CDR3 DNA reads TGTGCCAGCAGCTCCGAGGGACAGGGAGGCACTGAAGCTTTCTTT.